The entry below gives a single T cell receptor (beta chain) sequence along with its context. Its target is unknown. Germline CDR1 is SGHVS and CDR2 is FQNEAQ. The CDR3 has 15 residues. V lost 0 bases and J lost 3, with 11 bases in between. The PCR contained 60 Vbeta and 13 Jbeta primers. Clones were sequenced by immunoSEQ multiplex PCR, and TCRdb holds only the in-frame ones, with some missing. The sample lists about 76,000 clones; about 78% were seen once. These data originate in a study of cytomegalovirus exposure and HLA in healthy donors. Notes on the study in general: Beyond CMV serostatus, there was no information to go on about immune exposure. In a later analysis, TCR beta V- and J-gene trimming was associated with a missense DCLRE1C variant.

The TCR comes from a woman aged 40 to 50 in good health and CMV-seropositive. Sequencing was performed on PBMCs. The chain is built from TRBV7-8 and TRBJ1-2; D unresolved. CDR3: CASSLARTAYYGYTF. In DNA form, the CDR3 reads TGTGCCAGCAGCTTAGCCAGAACAGCTTACTATGGCTACACCTTC.